A selection of T cell receptor beta chains follows, all from one sample in a study of T cells in Graves' hyperthyroidism and ophthalmopathy. MiXCR, run by TCRdb on the multiplex PCR reads, gives a single entry per CDR3 protein. This sample has under 600,000 distinct CDR3 sequences; 16% occur once, and the top ten carry less than 3.5%. The sequencing sample was made of blood. These receptors were obtained from a woman in her 40s with Graves' ophthalmopathy. CDR3s include the opening cysteine and the closing phenylalanine or tryptophan. A D gene is named only where the DNA matches it firmly. Clone sizes are given selectively: once, few, many, or a class where the clone is expanded.

J,D,size,V,CDR3,DNA
TRBJ1-6,TRBD1,few,TRBV20-1,CSARTGNSPLHF,TGCAGTGCGCGGACAGGGAATTCACCCCTCCACTTT
TRBJ2-1,.,many,TRBV7-9,CATPRNPSGDAEQFF,TGTGCCACCCCCAGGAACCCGTCGGGAGATGCTGAGCAGTTCTTC
TRBJ1-4,.,.,TRBV20-1,CSAPQGLSEKLFF,TGCAGTGCTCCCCAGGGTCTTAGTGAAAAACTGTTTTTT
TRBJ2-1,TRBD1,many,TRBV6-1,CASSPTGEGEQFF,TGTGCCAGCAGCCCGACAGGGGAAGGCGAGCAGTTCTTC
TRBJ2-7,TRBD1,.,TRBV27,CASSSGDSPYEQYF,TGTGCCAGCAGTTCCGGGGACAGCCCCTACGAGCAGTACTTC
TRBJ2-3,TRBD2,few,TRBV6-1,CASRPSGRFTDTQYF,TGTGCCAGCAGACCCAGCGGGAGGTTCACAGATACGCAGTATTTT
TRBJ2-3,.,many,TRBV6-1,CASKSDTDTQYF,TGTGCCAGTAAATCAGATACAGATACGCAGTATTTT
TRBJ1-3,.,once,TRBV12-3/TRBV12-4,CASSEQGSRNTIYF,TGTGCCAGCAGCGAGCAGGGGAGTCGAAACACCATATATTTT
TRBJ1-4,.,.,TRBV19,CASSIGGAGLEKLFF,TGTGCCAGTAGTATTGGTGGTGCAGGGTTAGAAAAACTGTTTTTT
TRBJ1-1,TRBD1,many,TRBV18,CASSRQGNTEAFF,TGTGCCAGCAGCCGACAGGGGAACACTGAAGCTTTCTTT
TRBJ1-5,.,few,TRBV30,CAWSLSYYQPQHF,TGTGCCTGGAGCCTTAGCTATTATCAGCCCCAGCATTTT
TRBJ2-5,.,many,TRBV11-3,CASSTSSAEETQYF,TGTGCCAGCAGCACCTCCTCGGCAGAAGAGACCCAGTACTTC
TRBJ2-2,TRBD1,many,TRBV7-3,CASRGTGNTGELFF,TGTGCCAGCAGGGGGACAGGGAACACCGGGGAGCTGTTTTTT
TRBJ1-2,TRBD1,many,TRBV18,CASSKRQGRDGYTF,TGTGCCAGCTCAAAACGACAGGGAAGAGACGGCTACACCTTC
TRBJ2-5,.,few,TRBV20-1,CSAIVGVGETQYF,TGCAGTGCTATAGTAGGGGTGGGGGAGACCCAGTACTTC
TRBJ2-1,TRBD2,few,TRBV9,CASSSYGGGGAARRNEQFF,TGTGCCAGCAGTTCGTACGGGGGGGGGGGGGCCGCCCGCCGCAATGAGCAGTTCTTC
TRBJ1-1,.,few,TRBV7-2,CASSLWEGGTEAFF,TGTGCCAGCAGCCTGTGGGAAGGGGGAACTGAAGCTTTCTTT
TRBJ2-3,TRBD2,many,TRBV28,CASTSGGAPTDTQYF,TGTGCCAGCACTAGCGGGGGGGCCCCCACAGATACGCAGTATTTT
TRBJ2-3,TRBD2,many,TRBV28,CASSPPGRADTQYF,TGTGCCAGCAGTCCCCCGGGGAGGGCAGATACGCAGTATTTT
TRBJ2-7,.,many,TRBV28,CASSLSTSYEQYF,TGTGCCAGCAGTTTAAGCACTTCCTACGAGCAGTACTTC
TRBJ1-3,.,few,TRBV12-3/TRBV12-4,CASSLRISGNTIYF,TGTGCCAGCAGTTTAAGGATCTCTGGAAACACCATATATTTT
TRBJ1-1,.,many,TRBV5-1,CASSLDSLTTEAFF,TGCGCCAGCAGCTTGGACAGCCTTACTACTGAAGCTTTCTTT
TRBJ2-3,TRBD1,many,TRBV10-3,CAISDREDTQYF,TGTGCCATCAGCGACAGGGAAGATACGCAGTATTTT
TRBJ2-7,.,many,TRBV28,CASSPILQGYEQYF,TGTGCCAGCAGTCCGATTCTCCAGGGCTACGAGCAGTACTTC
TRBJ2-1,.,.,TRBV11-3,CASSKLQGNEQFF,TGTGCCAGCAGCAAACTTCAGGGCAATGAGCAGTTCTTC
TRBJ1-1,.,many,TRBV7-8,CASSLVSQGTTEAFF,TGTGCCAGCAGCTTAGTTTCGCAGGGGACCACTGAAGCTTTCTTT
TRBJ1-1,TRBD1,many,TRBV30,CAWTRTGLNTEAFF,TGTGCCTGGACTCGGACAGGCTTGAACACTGAAGCTTTCTTT
TRBJ2-3,TRBD2,many,TRBV20-1,CSAIAGGFTDTQYF,TGCAGTGCTATCGCGGGGGGTTTCACAGATACGCAGTATTTT
TRBJ1-3,.,many,TRBV3-1,CASSQGTGLNTIYF,TGTGCCAGCAGCCAAGGAACGGGCCTAAACACCATATATTTT
TRBJ1-4,.,.,TRBV3-1,CASSRGGDRKLFF,TGTGCCAGCAGCCGGGGGGGGGATAGAAAACTGTTTTTT
TRBJ2-7,TRBD2,.,TRBV28,CASSPQRGVNYEQYF,TGCGCCAGCAGCCCCCAGCGGGGGGTGAACTACGAGCAGTACTTC
TRBJ2-1,TRBD2,many,TRBV5-1,CASSLPPGTTPYNEQFF,TGCGCCAGCAGCTTGCCCCCAGGGACTACCCCTTACAATGAGCAGTTCTTC
TRBJ2-7,TRBD1,many,TRBV18,CASSPPAGQGAKQYF,TGTGCCAGCTCACCACCCGCGGGACAGGGGGCGAAGCAGTACTTC
TRBJ2-2,.,.,TRBV6-4,CASSDSDGGEVGELFF,TGTGCCAGCAGTGACTCTGACGGCGGGGAGGTCGGGGAGCTGTTTTTT
TRBJ2-1,TRBD2,.,TRBV9,CASSGTSGSDEQFF,TGTGCCAGCAGCGGGACTAGCGGGTCCGATGAGCAGTTCTTC
TRBJ2-7,.,many,TRBV28,CASTAGRYEQYF,TGTGCCAGCACGGCGGGGAGGTACGAGCAGTACTTC
TRBJ2-3,.,few,TRBV28,CASSQGGASTDAQYF,TGTGCCAGCAGCCAGGGGGGGGCGAGCACAGATGCGCAGTATTTT